The 26 T cell receptor beta chains in this list originate from one sample, sequenced in a study of T cell changes during pregnancy in multiple sclerosis. Sequencing was performed with immunoSEQ multiplex PCR; in TCRdb, only in-frame clones are kept and a portion is missing. The sample has 58,000 or so clones, 85% to 95% seen once. The input for sequencing was CD4+ T cells from peripheral blood mononuclear cells, taken in the third trimester of pregnancy. The receptors shown here come from a female donor with multiple sclerosis, enrolled in a pregnancy study.

A single count supports this clone. The chain is built from TRBV6-5 and TRBJ2-5; D possibly corresponds to TRBD1 (5 bases). CDR1 is MNHEY and CDR2 is SVGAGI in the germline V gene. V lost 2 bases, J lost 5 bases, and 9 bases lay in between. The CDR3 is 13 amino acids. The CDR3 spells CASSYRGRETQYF. The CDR3 nucleotides read TGTGCCAGCAGTTACAGGGGCAGGGAGACCCAGTACTTC.

The chain joins TRBV6-1 to TRBJ2-4; perhaps TRBD1 as D (7 bases). V was clipped by 2 bases and J by 2 bases, with 16 bases between them. Germline V CDR1 and CDR2: MNHNS, SASEGT. The CDR3 loop spans 17 amino acids. In DNA form, the CDR3 reads TGTGCCAGCAGTGAATTCGGAGGGGGCGCGACCAAAAACATTCAGTACTTC. Encoded protein: CASSEFGGGATKNIQYF.

This chain links TRBV19 with TRBJ1-2, with TRBD1 identical over 10 bases. Germline lookup yields CDR1 LNHDA and CDR2 SQIVND (reference sequence). The CDR3 runs 14 residues. J lost 6 bases, V lost 3 bases, and 4 bases had no gene match. CDR3 nucleotide sequence: TGTGCCAGTAGTATTGAGGGACAGGGGCATGGCTACACCTTC. Translation: CASSIEGQGHGYTF.

The rearrangement links TRBV6-1 to TRBJ2-1; D is ambiguous. From germline, CDR1 is MNHNS and CDR2 SASEGT. The ends were cut back, 6 bases at V and 4 bases at J, with 16 bases in the middle. The CDR3 extends over 15 amino acids. CDR3 DNA sequence: TGTGCCAGCAGAGGAAGACTTCCAACTTACAATGAGCAGTTCTTC. This translates into CASRGRLPTYNEQFF.

The chain is built from TRBV4-2 and TRBJ2-3, with 9 bases matching TRBD2. This CDR3 region has 17 residues. CDR1 is LGHNA, CDR2 YNFKEQ, per germline. V shed 1 base, J shed 10 bases, and the junction held 15 bases outside the gene matches. The CDR3 DNA follows: TGTGCCAGCAGCCAAGGGGAGACTAGCGGACCCCTCCTAGCGCAGTATTTT. Its protein product is CASSQGETSGPLLAQYF.

The V call is TRBV12-5, the J call TRBJ2-5; 7 nucleotides line up with TRBD2. CDR1 is LGHNT, CDR2 FRNRAP, per germline. V shed 0 bases, J shed 2 bases, and the junction held 3 bases outside the gene matches. CDR3 size: 15 residues. The CDR3 sequence is CASGLVGGDQETQYF. CDR3 nucleotides: TGTGCTAGTGGTTTGGTGGGAGGGGATCAAGAGACCCAGTACTTC.

This chain connects TRBV7-9 to TRBJ1-3; D is uncertain. Deletions cut 2 bases from V and 0 bases from J, with 11 bases between. Germline V gene sequence: CDR1 SEHNR, CDR2 FQNEAQ (reference sequence). The CDR3 runs 16 residues. Here the CDR3 reads CASSLRQEISGNTIYF. As DNA, the CDR3 is TGTGCCAGCAGCTTACGGCAGGAAATCTCTGGAAACACCATATATTTT.

This rearrangement joins TRBV6-1 to TRBJ1-4, with D maybe TRBD1 (6 bases). Trimming took 1 base from V and 10 from J, leaving 16 bases between them. The CDR3 has 15 amino acids. Germline CDR1 and CDR2: MNHNS and SASEGT. This CDR3 reads CASSEGGGPGGKLFF. The CDR3 coding sequence is TGTGCCAGCAGTGAAGGGGGGGGCCCGGGGGGAAAACTGTTTTTT.

The chain links TRBV19 to TRBJ1-3, with a possible D match to TRBD1 (5 bases). Trimming cost V 3 bases and J 0 bases, with 12 bases left between them. This CDR3 is 16 amino acids long. Germline V CDR1 and CDR2: LNHDA, SQIVND (reference sequence). CDR3 in amino acids: CASSMGLLTSGNTIYF. DNA of the CDR3: TGTGCCAGTAGTATGGGACTTCTCACCTCTGGAAACACCATATATTTT.

The chain carries TRBV7-3 and TRBJ2-1; 9 nucleotides agree with TRBD1. Per germline, CDR1 SGHTA and CDR2 FQGTGA. CDR3 length equals 15 residues. Losses at the gene ends were 0 bases for V and 9 bases for J; bases not matched to a gene: 6. The CDR3 here is CASSLTTDRGVEQFF. The CDR3 DNA reads as TGTGCCAGCAGCTTAACTACGGACAGGGGTGTTGAGCAGTTCTTC. Variable domain in full (rest from reference TRBV7-3 and TRBJ2-1): GAGVSQTPSNKVTEKGKYVELRCDPISGHTALYWYRQSLGQGPEFLIYFQGTGAADDSGLPNDRFFAVRPEGSVSTLKIQRTERGDSAVYLCASSLTTDRGVEQFFGPGTRLTVL.

V and J are TRBV5-4 and TRBJ1-1; D not certain. The CDR3 sequence is 13 residues long. V lost 3 bases and J lost 0, with 6 bases in between. Germline assignment: CDR1 SGHNT and CDR2 YYREEE (reference sequence). The CDR3 nucleotides read TGTGCCAGCAGCTCGCAGGTGAACACTGAAGCTTTCTTT. Its protein is CASSSQVNTEAFF.

The V and J genes are TRBV9 and TRBJ2-4; 8 bases agree with TRBD2. V lost 0 bases to trimming and J lost 6 bases; unmatched junction nucleotides: 11. The germline CDR1 and CDR2 sequences are SGDLS and YYNGEE. The CDR3 sequence is 17 residues long. The CDR3 nucleotides read TGTGCCAGCAGCGTAGAACCGATGGCGGGGGGCGGAAACATTCAGTACTTC. Encoded protein: CASSVEPMAGGGNIQYF.

This chain links TRBV27 with TRBJ2-7, with D hard to call. CDR3 length: 13 residues. The germline V gene has CDR1 MNHEY and CDR2 SMNVEV (reference sequence). Trimming took 6 bases from V and 2 from J, leaving 11 bases between them. CDR3 amino acids: CASSQQIAYEQYF. The DNA for the CDR3 is TGTGCCAGCAGCCAACAGATAGCCTACGAGCAGTACTTC.

V gene TRBV7-8 combines with J gene TRBJ1-1, with D perhaps matching TRBD1 (5 bases). The germline V and J ends were trimmed by 5 bases and 6 bases, with 16 bases remaining between them. Germline V gives CDR1 SGHVS, CDR2 FQNEAQ. CDR3 length equals 14 residues. CDR3 sequence (DNA): TGTGCCAGCAGCGGGGCGGGGACCGGGGCTGAAGCTTTCTTT. Translated: CASSGAGTGAEAFF.

The chain is built from TRBV30 and TRBJ2-7; TRBD1 is a possible D gene (6 bases). CDR3 length: 16 amino acids. The germline CDR1 and CDR2 sequences are GTSNPN and SVGIG (reference sequence). V lost 0 bases and J lost 0, with 15 bases in between. CDR3 DNA sequence: TGTGCCTGGAGTGTCTTGGGGGACATAAGCTCCTACGAGCAGTACTTC. Its translation: CAWSVLGDISSYEQYF.

The CDR3 DNA is TGCGCCAGCAGCTTGGAGGGGGTGAACACTGAAGCTTTCTTT. Translation: CASSLEGVNTEAFF. V usage is TRBV5-1 and J usage is TRBJ1-1; D may be TRBD1 (6 bases). The CDR3 sequence is 14 residues long. Germline assignment: CDR1 SGHRS and CDR2 YFSETQ. V lost 0 bases and J lost 0, with 6 bases in between.

The chain employs TRBV27 and TRBJ1-4; TRBD1 is a possible D gene (5 bases). Germline V lookup: CDR1 MNHEY, CDR2 SMNVEV (reference sequence). CDR3 size: 14 residues. The V end was cut by 6 bases, the J end by 0 bases, with 8 bases between. The CDR3 region is CASRIQATNEKLFF. Here the CDR3 DNA reads TGTGCCAGCAGAATACAGGCAACTAATGAAAAACTGTTTTTT.

V and J are TRBV19 and TRBJ1-2; D uncertain. This CDR3 is built from 14 residues. CDR1 and CDR2 from the germline V gene are LNHDA and SQIVND (reference sequence). Trimming took off 9 bases at V and 3 bases at J, with 17 bases between the two ends. The CDR3 region is CASKYGREYYGYTF. The CDR3 DNA sequence: TGTGCCAGCAAGTACGGTCGGGAATACTATGGCTACACCTTC.

This chain joins TRBV27 and TRBJ2-6; a possible D gene is TRBD2 (7 bases). Trimming took 7 bases from V and 0 from J, leaving 19 bases between them. There are 18 residues in the CDR3. CDR1 is MNHEY and CDR2 is SMNVEV in the germline V gene (reference sequence). CDR3 region: CASTERAGALSGANVLTF. CDR3 nucleotides: TGTGCCAGCACGGAGCGCGCGGGGGCCCTCTCTGGGGCCAACGTCCTGACTTTC.

V usage is TRBV7-3 and J usage is TRBJ2-2, with 13 bases identical to TRBD2. The germline gives CDR1 SGHTA, CDR2 FQGTGA. V shed 5 bases, J shed 4 bases, and the junction held 7 bases outside the gene matches. This CDR3 contains 17 residues. The CDR3 bases are TGTGCCAGCAGCGCACTAGCGGGGGGGCAGGGCACCGGGGAGCTGTTTTTT. It codes for CASSALAGGQGTGELFF.

This chain uses TRBV6-4 with TRBJ1-2; D remains ambiguous. Trimming stripped 3 bases from V and 10 bases from J, with 15 bases between. CDR3 length: 13 residues. Germline loops: CDR1 MRHNA, CDR2 SNTAGT. The CDR3 reads CASSEAPTGSYTF. The CDR3 region has the DNA TGTGCCAGCAGTGAGGCCCCGACGGGGTCCTACACCTTC.

The chain has TRBV19 and TRBJ1-4; tentatively, D is TRBD1 (5 bases). The CDR3 totals 12 residues. Germline-derived CDR1 and CDR2 are LNHDA and SQIVND (reference sequence). V was cut by 6 bases and J by 10 bases, with 12 bases left in between. The CDR3 loop is CASSLRGAKLFF. As DNA, the CDR3 is TGTGCCAGTAGCCTCCGCGGGGCAAAACTGTTTTTT.

This clone showed up just a few times. This sequence joins TRBV5-1 and TRBJ2-1; the D gene is possibly TRBD2 (7 bases). The CDR3 sequence is 15 residues long. V lost 4 bases and J lost 2, with 13 bases in between. Germline V gene data show CDR1 as SGHRS and CDR2 as YFSETQ. The CDR3 is CASSVWGGPYNEQFF. The CDR3 region has the DNA TGCGCCAGCAGCGTGTGGGGGGGCCCCTACAATGAGCAGTTCTTC.

The J gene is TRBJ2-5, the V gene TRBV7-8, with 8 bases fitting TRBD2. The CDR3 loop spans 15 amino acids. J gave up 7 bases and V 2 bases, and 9 bases lay outside the gene matches. Germline lookup yields CDR1 SGHVS and CDR2 FQNEAQ. The CDR3 loop is CASSLSTSVEGTQYF. The CDR3, as DNA: TGTGCCAGCAGCTTATCGACTAGCGTGGAAGGGACCCAGTACTTC.

The genes are TRBV6-1 and TRBJ2-7; 8 bases map to TRBD2. Germline V gene sequence: CDR1 MNHNS, CDR2 SASEGT. The CDR3 contains 15 residues. With V trimmed by 3 bases and J by 4 bases, 8 bases remained unmatched. The chain's CDR3 is CASSESLAGSYEQYF. CDR3 nucleotide sequence: TGTGCCAGCAGTGAGTCGTTAGCGGGGAGTTACGAGCAGTACTTC.

This chain uses TRBV11-2 with TRBJ2-6; D remains ambiguous. Germline values: CDR1 SGHAT, CDR2 FQNNGV. Trimming took off 5 bases at V and 5 bases at J, with 22 bases between the two ends. The CDR3 sequence is 18 residues long. The CDR3: CASSPRFKQQSRANVLTF. The CDR3 DNA is TGTGCCAGCAGCCCCAGGTTCAAGCAACAAAGTCGGGCCAACGTCCTGACTTTC.